This entry concerns a single T cell receptor (beta chain). Its antigen remains unidentified. Germline V gene lookup returns CDR1 SGHVS and CDR2 FQNEAQ. Trimming stripped 1 base from V and 5 bases from J, with 8 bases between. This CDR3 has 13 residues. This entry belongs to a study of OX40 agonist ivuxolimab in advanced cancers. Study-wide findings and caveats: At 0.1-3.0 mg/kg, partial responders had clonal expansion among the lowest observed.

Sequencing was performed with immunoSEQ multiplex PCR; in TCRdb, only in-frame clones are kept and a portion is missing. This sample has approximately 59,000 clones; approximately 80% occur once, and the top ten carry 3.7%. The clonotype originates from an adult with an advanced solid tumor such as melanoma, head and neck, liver or kidney cancer. The chain joins TRBV7-8 to TRBJ1-1; D uncertain. Here the sequenced sample was CD4+ or CD8+ T cells sorted from blood, taken in a trial of the OX40 agonist ivuxolimab. The CDR3 DNA follows: TGTGCCAGCAGCTTAGAACAGCGGACTGAAGCTTTCTTT. It encodes CASSLEQRTEAFF.